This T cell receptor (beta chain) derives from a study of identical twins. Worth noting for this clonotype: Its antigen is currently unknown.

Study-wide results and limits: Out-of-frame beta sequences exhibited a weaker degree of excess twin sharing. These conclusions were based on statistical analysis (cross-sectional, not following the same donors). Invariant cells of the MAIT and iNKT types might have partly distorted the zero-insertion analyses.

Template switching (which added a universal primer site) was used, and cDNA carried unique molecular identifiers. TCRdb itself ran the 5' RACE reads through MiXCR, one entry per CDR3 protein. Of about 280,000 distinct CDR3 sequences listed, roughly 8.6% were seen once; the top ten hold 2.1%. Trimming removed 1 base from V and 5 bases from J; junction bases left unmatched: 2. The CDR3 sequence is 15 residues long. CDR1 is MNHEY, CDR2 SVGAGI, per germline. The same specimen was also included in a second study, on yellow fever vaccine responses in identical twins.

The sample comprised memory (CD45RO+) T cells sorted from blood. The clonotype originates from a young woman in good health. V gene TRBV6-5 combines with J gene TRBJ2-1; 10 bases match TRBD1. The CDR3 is CASSYWGTGDNEQFF. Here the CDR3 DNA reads TGTGCCAGCAGTTACTGGGGGACAGGGGACAATGAGCAGTTCTTC.